The next 28 T cell receptor beta chains were all read from a single sample in a study of regulatory T cells in long-lasting Graves disease (TCRdb year 2021). In the paper's terms, the time point label means: newly diagnosed GD, antithyroid drugs for less than 3 months. RNA was extracted from PBMCs in TRIzol for both TCR sequencing and RNA sequencing. Library method: multiplex PCR. Sequencing took place on an Illumina HiSeq 4000. To build TCR beta libraries, CDR3 regions were amplified by Arm-PCR using iRepertoire HTBI primers. TCRdb trimmed the raw reads at Q25, called clones with MiXCR and kept productive beta chains. Identical CDR3 proteins give one entry, which carries the most common genes and DNA. Within this sample are about 430,000 distinct CDR3 sequences, with 14% to 15% of them counted one time only. Jointly, the top ten make up about 8% of the sample. These same records also appear under a second study, on T cells in Graves' hyperthyroidism and ophthalmopathy.

This specimen consisted of peripheral blood mononuclear cells (PBMCs), obtained at new diagnosis, from a patient treated with antithyroid drugs. The receptors derive from a woman aged 40 to 49 with Graves disease. Donor details come from another sample of the same person, matched by shared clones.

In its sample, this clonotype was seen a few times. The chain couples TRBV6-5 to TRBJ2-1; 8 nucleotides match TRBD1. The CDR3 loop spans 16 amino acids. Germline assignment: CDR1 MNHEY and CDR2 SVGAGI. V shed 0 bases and J 7 bases; nucleotides not matched to a gene: 8. CDR3 sequence: CASSYSFRTGTNEQFF. The CDR3 DNA reads TGTGCCAGCAGTTACTCGTTTCGGACAGGGACAAATGAGCAGTTCTTC.

DNA for the CDR3: TGCGCCAGCAGCCAAGAGGGGGGCTATCAGCCCCAGCATTTT. It specifies CASSQEGGYQPQHF. The chain joins TRBV4-1 to TRBJ1-5, with D possibly TRBD1 on 6 matching bases. This CDR3 comprises 14 residues. The V end was cut by 0 bases, the J end by 5 bases, with 8 bases between. Germline CDR1 and CDR2: MGHRA and YSYEKL.

There are many counts of this clonotype. The V and J genes are TRBV12-3 or TRBV12-4 and TRBJ1-5; unclear D gene. The CDR3 consists of 14 residues. The V end was cut by 7 bases, the J end by 2 bases, with 12 bases between. The CDR3 nucleotides read TGTGCCAGCACTCTAGGCGCAGGCAATCAGCCCCAGCATTTT. Encoded protein: CASTLGAGNQPQHF.

This clonotype was recorded at least ten times. The genes are TRBV7-2 and TRBJ2-1; 10 positions agree with TRBD2. After removal of 1 base from V and 9 bases from J, the junction contained 6 bases not matched to a gene. Germline V lookup: CDR1 SGHTA, CDR2 FQGNSA. The CDR3 loop spans 15 amino acids. CDR3 DNA sequence: TGTGCCAGCAGCTTAGAAGCGGGAGGGCATTTTGAGCAGTTCTTC. Translating it yields CASSLEAGGHFEQFF. Combining the CDR3 with reference TRBV7-2 and TRBJ2-1 gives the whole variable domain GAGVSQSPSNKVTEKGKDVELRCDPISGHTALYWYRQSLGQGLEFLIYFQGNSAPDKSGLPSDRFSAERTGGSVSTLTIQRTQQEDSAVYLCASSLEAGGHFEQFFGPGTRLTVL.

This clonotype turned up a few times. The chain is built from TRBV7-2 and TRBJ2-5, with 8 bases that match TRBD2. This CDR3 comprises 14 residues. Germline assignment: CDR1 SGHTA and CDR2 FQGNSA. With V trimmed by 5 bases and J by 2 bases, 4 bases remained unmatched. The CDR3 sequence is CASSVSGNQETQYF. The CDR3 nucleotides read TGTGCCAGCAGCGTTAGCGGGAATCAAGAGACCCAGTACTTC.

This sequence joins TRBV7-8 and TRBJ1-1; the match to TRBD1 covers 8 bases. The CDR3 length is 16 residues. The germline V gene encodes CDR1 SGHVS and CDR2 FQNEAQ. V gave up 5 bases and J gave up 6 bases; unmatched junction bases: 14. In DNA, the CDR3 is TGTGCCAGCAGCGATAAGAGGGACAGGCGAACCCCTGAAGCTTTCTTT. This encodes CASSDKRDRRTPEAFF.

The chain employs TRBV5-1 and TRBJ1-1; D is undetermined. Germline loops: CDR1 SGHRS, CDR2 YFSETQ. The CDR3 sequence is 16 residues long. V lost 4 bases and J lost 1, with 17 bases in between. CDR3 sequence reads: CASSPGPGPQNTEAFF. Written as DNA, the CDR3 is TGCGCCAGCAGCCCCGGTCCGGGTCCTCAGAACACTGAAGCTTTCTTT.

The chain has TRBV11-2 and TRBJ2-7; 9 bases align to TRBD1. V gave up 1 base and J gave up 2 bases; unmatched junction bases: 15. CDR1 SGHAT and CDR2 FQNNGV come from the germline V gene. This CDR3 comprises 19 residues. This CDR3 reads CASSLAPSSPGQGTYEQYF. The DNA of the CDR3 is TGTGCCAGCAGCTTAGCACCCTCCAGCCCGGGACAGGGTACCTACGAGCAGTACTTC.

This clonotype appeared a few times. The chain employs TRBV30 and TRBJ1-2, with a tentative D call TRBD1 (5 bases). CDR3 length: 15 residues. The V end lost 6 bases, the J end lost 6 bases, and 23 bases lay between the germline ends. Germline loops: CDR1 GTSNPN, CDR2 SVGIG (reference sequence). DNA of the CDR3: TGTGCCTGCACCGACGACAGACTGCAGGTGAATGGCTACACCTTC. Protein product: CACTDDRLQVNGYTF.

This clonotype showed up many times. The chain recombines TRBV11-2 with TRBJ2-1; TRBD1 agrees at 8 bases. CDR3 length: 14 amino acids. V lost 5 bases, J lost 6 bases, and 6 bases stayed unmatched. Germline V gene sequence: CDR1 SGHAT, CDR2 FQNNGV. The CDR3 here is CASSAPGQVNEQFF. DNA for the CDR3: TGTGCCAGCAGCGCTCCGGGACAGGTCAATGAGCAGTTCTTC.

This clonotype was found a few times. V gene TRBV20-1 combines with J gene TRBJ2-1, with 10 nucleotides matching TRBD2. V lost 3 bases, J lost 2 bases, and 4 bases stayed unmatched. This CDR3 has 15 residues. Germline loops: CDR1 DFQATT, CDR2 SNEGSKA (reference sequence). CDR3 nucleotides: TGCAGTGCTAGTCGTCTAGCGGGGGCCTACAATGAGCAGTTCTTC. Translating gives CSASRLAGAYNEQFF.

In this sample, this clonotype turned up a few times. The rearrangement links TRBV19 to TRBJ2-1, with TRBD2 matching over 10 bases. The V gene's germline CDR1 is LNHDA and CDR2 SQIVND (reference sequence). This CDR3 is built from 13 residues. Unmatched junction bases numbered 4, after V lost 10 bases and J lost 4 bases. CDR3 amino acids: CATTSGMYNEQFF. The CDR3 DNA reads as TGTGCCACAACTAGCGGGATGTACAATGAGCAGTTCTTC.

At least ten counts were recorded for this clonotype. V gene TRBV24-1 combines with J gene TRBJ2-7; D is uncertain. This CDR3 is 13 amino acids long. The germline V gene has CDR1 KGHDR and CDR2 SFDVKD. The germline V and J ends were trimmed by 5 bases and 6 bases, with 13 bases remaining between them. Written as DNA, the CDR3 is TGTGCCACCAGTGCGGGTCTTACTACCGAGCAGTACTTC. The encoded protein is CATSAGLTTEQYF.

V is TRBV5-1 and J is TRBJ2-3, with D unclear. The CDR3 runs 13 residues. Germline lookup yields CDR1 SGHRS and CDR2 YFSETQ. V was trimmed by 4 bases and J by 6 bases, leaving 12 bases between them. The CDR3, as DNA: TGCGCCAGCAGCCACGCCACCCGGGATACGCAGTATTTT. This gives the protein CASSHATRDTQYF.

In this sample, this clonotype turned up many times. This chain joins TRBV11-2 and TRBJ2-3, with TRBD2 matching over 7 bases. With V trimmed by 1 base and J by 4 bases, 5 bases remained unmatched. The CDR3 is 15 residues long. Germline CDR1 is SGHAT and CDR2 is FQNNGV. The CDR3 reads CASSLGGGSADTQYF. In DNA, the CDR3 is TGTGCCAGCAGCTTAGGGGGAGGGTCGGCAGATACGCAGTATTTT.

A note on this clonotype: The conserved final phenylalanine or tryptophan is absent from the CDR3, which likely points to a read error. CDR3 sequence reads: CASWTGGNYGYTL. CDR3 sequence (DNA): TGTGCCAGCTGGACAGGGGGAAACTATGGCTACACCCTC. The chain carries TRBV27 and TRBJ1-2, with TRBD1 matching 10 bases. The V segment lost 8 bases and the J segment 2 bases; nucleotides outside the gene matches: 2. Germline assignment: CDR1 MNHEY and CDR2 SMNVEV (reference sequence). There are 13 residues in the CDR3.

The sample holds many counts of this clonotype. A much larger clone lies one base from this, so it may be a read error. The chain combines TRBV7-9 with TRBJ2-1; D is ambiguous. The CDR3 loop spans 13 amino acids. Trimming left V 1 base short and J 7 bases short, with 8 bases between. CDR1 and CDR2 (germline): SEHNR, FQNEAQ (reference sequence). For the CDR3, the DNA is TGTGCCAGCAGCTTAGGGGGTTGGAATGAGCAGTTCTTC. It encodes CASSLGGWNEQFF.

This clonotype appeared a few times. V gene TRBV14 combines with J gene TRBJ2-1; 9 nucleotides align to TRBD2. Germline V gives CDR1 SGHDN, CDR2 FVKESK. CDR3 size: 17 residues. V was pared by 1 base and J by 0 bases, with 4 bases of the junction left unmatched. CDR3 sequence reads: CASSQAGLAPSYNEQFF. The CDR3 DNA sequence: TGTGCCAGCAGCCAAGCGGGACTAGCTCCCTCCTACAATGAGCAGTTCTTC.

This clonotype was observed at least ten times. The rearrangement uses TRBV30 and TRBJ2-7, with TRBD2 matching over 8 bases. There are 14 residues in the CDR3. Germline CDR1 reads GTSNPN; CDR2 reads SVGIG (reference sequence). V dropped 1 base and J dropped 2; count of bases not matched to a gene: 4. CDR3 protein: CAWSETSGTYEQYF. CDR3 in DNA: TGTGCCTGGAGTGAAACTAGCGGAACCTACGAGCAGTACTTC.

V and J are TRBV5-6 and TRBJ2-7; D is unresolved. V was cut by 0 bases and J by 3 bases, with 13 bases left in between. From germline, CDR1 is SGHDT and CDR2 YYEEEE. CDR3 size: 15 residues. This CDR3 is CASSLVDQPVYEQYF. The CDR3 DNA reads as TGTGCCAGCAGCTTGGTGGACCAACCGGTCTACGAGCAGTACTTC.

In this sample, this clonotype turned up many times. J is TRBJ2-7 and V is TRBV5-1, with 7 bases identical to TRBD2. With 5 bases clipped from V and 3 bases from J, the junction kept 8 bases outside the gene matches. The CDR3 has 14 amino acids. Germline-derived CDR1 and CDR2 are SGHRS and YFSETQ. Here the CDR3 DNA reads TGCGCCAGCAGAACCGCTAGCGGTGTCTACGAGCAGTACTTC. As protein: CASRTASGVYEQYF.

This clonotype was found a few times. The chain combines TRBV6-2 or TRBV6-3 with TRBJ2-7; 8 bases are a match to TRBD2. The CDR3 totals 16 residues. V dropped 2 bases and J dropped 0; count of bases not matched to a gene: 6. Germline CDR1 and CDR2: MNHEY and SVGEGT. The CDR3 nucleotides read TGTGCCAGCAGTTACCTTAAGCGGGAGAACTCCTACGAGCAGTACTTC. Its protein product is CASSYLKRENSYEQYF.

This clonotype has only a few counts. This chain links TRBV3-1 with TRBJ2-5; weak D call: TRBD1 (5 bases). In germline, CDR1 is LGHDT, CDR2 YNNKEL (reference sequence). V was cut by 2 bases and J by 2 bases, with 9 bases left in between. This CDR3 is 14 amino acids long. The DNA for the CDR3 is TGTGCCAGCAGCCAAATGGGGCATCAAGAGACCCAGTACTTC. It is translated as CASSQMGHQETQYF.

The rearrangement joins TRBV9 to TRBJ2-7, with D possibly being TRBD2 (5 bases). The CDR3 is 13 amino acids. V lost 0 bases and J lost 6, with 10 bases in between. The V gene's germline CDR1 is SGDLS and CDR2 YYNGEE. DNA of the CDR3: TGTGCCAGCAGCGTAGCCCCGGCGGGCGAGCAGTACTTC. Translated: CASSVAPAGEQYF.

This clonotype was recorded many times. The chain joins TRBV29-1 to TRBJ2-1, with 8 bases matching TRBD2. With 3 bases clipped from V and 0 bases from J, the junction kept 7 bases outside the gene matches. In germline, CDR1 is SQVTM, CDR2 ANQGSEA. The CDR3 contains 16 residues. The CDR3 here is CSVEGFSGNSYNEQFF. The CDR3 DNA follows: TGCAGCGTTGAGGGATTTAGCGGGAACTCCTACAATGAGCAGTTCTTC.

This clonotype appeared many times. The gene calls are TRBV12-5 and TRBJ2-2; D is possibly TRBD2 (6 bases). V was trimmed by 2 bases and J by 4 bases, leaving 11 bases between them. The CDR3 sequence is 15 residues long. Germline CDR1 and CDR2: LGHNT and FRNRAP. CDR3 DNA: TGTGCTAGTGGTTTGCCAGGACTAACCACCGGGGAGCTGTTTTTT. Its translation: CASGLPGLTTGELFF. The full variable domain, rest sourced from reference TRBV12-5 and TRBJ2-2, is DARVTQTPRHKVTEMGQEVTMRCQPILGHNTVFWYRQTMMQGLELLAYFRNRAPLDDSGMPKDRFSAEMPDATLATLKIQPSEPRDSAVYFCASGLPGLTTGELFFGEGSRLTVL.

This clonotype was recorded many times. The chain uses TRBV6-5 and TRBJ2-7; TRBD1 might be the D (6 bases). The CDR3 loop spans 14 amino acids. Trimming removed 2 bases at V and 4 bases at J, with 12 bases between. CDR1 and CDR2 from the germline V gene are MNHEY and SVGAGI. The CDR3 loop reads CASSYAGQLYEQYF. CDR3 bases: TGTGCCAGCAGTTACGCTGGACAGCTATACGAGCAGTACTTC.

This clonotype was observed many times. J is TRBJ1-6 and V is TRBV12-3 or TRBV12-4; D call uncertain. The CDR3 loop spans 13 amino acids. Trimming shortened V by 2 bases and J by 9 bases, and 8 bases separated the two germline ends. The CDR3 sequence: CASSLWLSSPLHF. The CDR3 DNA sequence: TGTGCCAGCAGTTTATGGTTGAGTTCACCCCTCCACTTT.